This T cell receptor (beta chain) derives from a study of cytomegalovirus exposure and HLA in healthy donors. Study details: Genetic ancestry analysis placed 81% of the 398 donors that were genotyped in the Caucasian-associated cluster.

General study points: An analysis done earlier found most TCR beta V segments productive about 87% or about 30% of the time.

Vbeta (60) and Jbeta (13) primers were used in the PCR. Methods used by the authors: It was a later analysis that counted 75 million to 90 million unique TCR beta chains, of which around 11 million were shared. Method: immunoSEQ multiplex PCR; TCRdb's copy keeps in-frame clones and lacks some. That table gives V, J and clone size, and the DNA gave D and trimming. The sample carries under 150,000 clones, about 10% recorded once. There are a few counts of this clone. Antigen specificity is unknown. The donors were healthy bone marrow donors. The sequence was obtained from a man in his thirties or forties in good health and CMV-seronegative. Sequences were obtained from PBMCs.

The CDR3 nucleotides read TGCGCCAGCGGGACTGGCACCTACGAGCAGTACTTC. Protein sequence: CASGTGTYEQYF. The J gene is TRBJ2-7, the V gene TRBV5-1, with a tentative D call TRBD2 (6 bases). The CDR3 sequence is 12 residues long. Germline V gives CDR1 SGHRS, CDR2 YFSETQ. V was shortened by 7 bases and J by 2 bases, with 10 bases between the two germline ends.